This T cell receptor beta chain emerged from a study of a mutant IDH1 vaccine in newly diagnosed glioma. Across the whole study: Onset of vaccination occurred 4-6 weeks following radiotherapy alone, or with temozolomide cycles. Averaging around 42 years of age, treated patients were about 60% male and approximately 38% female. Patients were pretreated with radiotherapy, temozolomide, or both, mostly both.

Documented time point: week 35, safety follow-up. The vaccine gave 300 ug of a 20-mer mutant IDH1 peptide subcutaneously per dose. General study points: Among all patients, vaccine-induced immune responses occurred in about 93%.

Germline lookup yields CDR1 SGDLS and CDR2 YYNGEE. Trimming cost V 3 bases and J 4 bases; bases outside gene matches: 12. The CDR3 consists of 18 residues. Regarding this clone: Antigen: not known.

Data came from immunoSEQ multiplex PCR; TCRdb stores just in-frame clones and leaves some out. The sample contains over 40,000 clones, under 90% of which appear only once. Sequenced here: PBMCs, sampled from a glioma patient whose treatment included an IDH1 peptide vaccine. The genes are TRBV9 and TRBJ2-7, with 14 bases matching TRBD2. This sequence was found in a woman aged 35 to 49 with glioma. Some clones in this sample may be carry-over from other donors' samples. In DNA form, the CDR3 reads TGTGCCAGCAGCGCCAAACCCTGGACTAGCGGGAGGTTATACGAGCAGTACTTC. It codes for CASSAKPWTSGRLYEQYF.